Included here is one T cell receptor (beta chain) sequence, with context. Its antigen is undetermined. The sample originates from a study of radiotherapy plus CTLA-4 blockade in lung cancer. The overall study: Roughly 17% of patients responded objectively, and 25% to 40% achieved disease control. Study-level findings and limits: Reported findings show early blood T cell clone dynamics, with interferon-beta, best predicted response. In blood, after radiotherapy plus ipilimumab, tumor-derived TCR clones expanded.

Measured with immunoSEQ multiplex PCR; TCRdb has only the in-frame clones, and not every one. The repertoire includes 65,000 to 95,000 clones, about nine tenths of them detected once, and 35% to 45% sits in the top ten. This CDR3 has 15 amino acids. Trimming removed 0 bases from V and 3 bases from J, with 12 bases in between. Germline assignment: CDR1 SGHRS and CDR2 YFSETQ. Those with chemo-refractory metastatic non-small-cell lung cancer were treated with focal radiation combined with CTLA-4 blockade using ipilimumab. The rearrangement uses TRBV5-1 and TRBJ1-2, with D possibly TRBD1 on 5 matching bases. The sequence was collected from a human donor with non-small cell lung cancer that progressed on radiotherapy plus ipilimumab. The sequencing used peripheral blood, collected from a patient treated with radiotherapy plus ipilimumab. The CDR3 nucleotides are TGCGCCAGCAGCTTGGCCGGGACCCCGGACTATGGCTACACCTTC. Residues: CASSLAGTPDYGYTF.